This T cell receptor beta chain is drawn from a study of T cells after yellow fever vaccination. About the study: Low-cell-number fractions underwent preparation using SMART-Seq v4 Ultra Low Input.

The germline CDR1 and CDR2 sequences are LGHDT and YNNKEL (reference sequence). This CDR3 contains 16 residues. V dropped 4 bases and J dropped 7; count of bases not matched to a gene: 8. Each CDR3 protein is one row after TCRdb ran MiXCR on the 5' RACE reads. In the table there are around 360,000 distinct CDR3 sequences, roughly 11% of which are singletons. The sample holds a few counts of this clonotype. This receptor was obtained from a man between 18 and 35 years old who received the YFV17D yellow fever vaccine. The source material was PBMCs, sampled on the day of the first yellow fever vaccination. The chain recombines TRBV3-1 with TRBJ1-6; TRBD1 matches at 9 bases. The CDR3 reads CASSLTGGATNSPLHF. CDR3 coding DNA: TGTGCCAGCAGCCTCACAGGGGGCGCGACGAATTCACCCCTCCACTTT.